This TCR beta chain stems from a study of Ad26.COV2.S vaccination and SARS-CoV-2 variants. About the study: Participants got Ad26.COV2.S intramuscularly, once or twice 56 days apart.

In germline, CDR1 is MNHEY, CDR2 SVGEGT. The J segment lost 5 bases and the V segment lost 0 bases, leaving 4 bases of the junction unmatched. The CDR3 has 16 residues. Regarding treatment: some 19 received Ad26.COV2.S at low or high dose, single or two shots; about five received placebo; per-sample allocation not given. Sampling was done on day 63 after the first vaccine or placebo injection. A Boston donor was an adult aged 18-55 years. The vaccine delivered Wuhan-strain SARS-CoV-2 spike through an Ad26 vector. The repertoire was sequenced with immunoSEQ multiplex PCR; TCRdb's copy has only in-frame clones and lacks some. The table has fewer than 600,000 clones, roughly nine tenths seen once.

The clonotype originates from a person between 18 and 65 years old who received the Ad26.COV2.S COVID-19 vaccine or a placebo. The V call is TRBV6-2 or TRBV6-3, the J call TRBJ2-1, with 10 nucleotides matching TRBD1. The source was peripheral blood, collected in a trial of Ad26.COV2.S vaccine versus placebo. The CDR3 bases are TGTGCCAGCAGTTACTCCGGGACAGGGGATCACAATGAGCAGTTCTTC. Protein sequence: CASSYSGTGDHNEQFF.